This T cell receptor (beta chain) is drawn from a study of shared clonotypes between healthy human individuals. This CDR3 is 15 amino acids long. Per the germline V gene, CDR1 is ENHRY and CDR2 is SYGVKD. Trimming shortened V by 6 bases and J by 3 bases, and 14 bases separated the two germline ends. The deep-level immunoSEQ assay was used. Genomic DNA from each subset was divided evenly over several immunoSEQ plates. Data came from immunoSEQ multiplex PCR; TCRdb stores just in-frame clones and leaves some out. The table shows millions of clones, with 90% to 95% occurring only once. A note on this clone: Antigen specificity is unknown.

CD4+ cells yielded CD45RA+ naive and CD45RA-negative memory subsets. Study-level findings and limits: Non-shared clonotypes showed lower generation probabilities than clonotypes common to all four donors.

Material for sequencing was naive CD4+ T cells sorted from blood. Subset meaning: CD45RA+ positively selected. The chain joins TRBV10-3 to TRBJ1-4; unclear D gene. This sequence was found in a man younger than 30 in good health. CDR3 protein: CAISSGIASNEKLFF. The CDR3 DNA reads TGTGCCATCAGCTCCGGGATTGCGTCTAATGAAAAACTGTTTTTT.